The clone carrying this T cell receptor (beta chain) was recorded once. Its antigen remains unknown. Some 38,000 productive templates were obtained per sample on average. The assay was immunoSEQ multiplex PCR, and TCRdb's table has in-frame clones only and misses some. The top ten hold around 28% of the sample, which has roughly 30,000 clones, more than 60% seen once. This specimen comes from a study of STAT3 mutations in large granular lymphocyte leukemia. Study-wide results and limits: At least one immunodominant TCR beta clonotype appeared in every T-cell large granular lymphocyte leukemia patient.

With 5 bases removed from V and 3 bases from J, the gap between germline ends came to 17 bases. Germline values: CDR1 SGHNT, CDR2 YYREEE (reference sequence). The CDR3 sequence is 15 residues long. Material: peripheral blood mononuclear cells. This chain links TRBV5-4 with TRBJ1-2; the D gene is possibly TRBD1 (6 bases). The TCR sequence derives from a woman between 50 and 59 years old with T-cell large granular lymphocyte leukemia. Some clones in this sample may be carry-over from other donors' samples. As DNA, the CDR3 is TGTGCCAGCAGGGCCGGCAGCGGGGGCCACTATGGCTACACCTTC. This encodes CASRAGSGGHYGYTF.